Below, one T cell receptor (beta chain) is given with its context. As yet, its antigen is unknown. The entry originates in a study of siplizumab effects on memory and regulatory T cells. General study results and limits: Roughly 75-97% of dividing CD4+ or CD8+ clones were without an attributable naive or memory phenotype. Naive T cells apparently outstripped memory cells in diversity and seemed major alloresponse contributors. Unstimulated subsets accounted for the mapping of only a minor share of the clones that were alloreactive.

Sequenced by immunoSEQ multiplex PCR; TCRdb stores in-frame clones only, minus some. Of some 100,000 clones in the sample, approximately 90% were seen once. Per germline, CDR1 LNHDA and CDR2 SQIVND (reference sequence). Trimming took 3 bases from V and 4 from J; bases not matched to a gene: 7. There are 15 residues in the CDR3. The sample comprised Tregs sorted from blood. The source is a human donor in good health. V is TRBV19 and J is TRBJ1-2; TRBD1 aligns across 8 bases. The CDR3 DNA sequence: TGTGCCAGTAGTATCGCATCTACAGGGGGCTATGGCTACACCTTC. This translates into CASSIASTGGYGYTF.